The rows below give T cell receptor beta chains drawn from one sample of a study of T cells in Graves' hyperthyroidism and ophthalmopathy. TCRdb re-derived calls from the multiplex PCR reads in MiXCR, one entry per CDR3 protein. The table includes 480,000 or so distinct CDR3 sequences, around 43% detected once. The specimen sequenced was peripheral blood or thyroid tissue (not recorded which). Receptors originate from an adult woman with Graves' disease, either hyperthyroidism or ophthalmopathy (not recorded which). CDR3s include the opening cysteine and the closing phenylalanine or tryptophan. The D gene is left open where the match is weak. The size entry is marked missing in some rows and otherwise reads once, few, many or a size class.

D gene: TRBD1; J gene: TRBJ2-7; V gene: TRBV20-1; clone size: .; CDR3 protein: CSAVRGTAFYEQYF; CDR3 DNA: TGCAGTGCCGTAAGAGGGACAGCGTTCTACGAGCAGTACTTC
D gene: .; J gene: TRBJ1-1; V gene: TRBV10-3; clone size: many; CDR3 protein: CAMGETLTEAFF; CDR3 DNA: TGTGCCATGGGAGAGACCCTTACTGAAGCTTTCTTT
D gene: TRBD2; J gene: TRBJ2-1; V gene: TRBV11-2; clone size: .; CDR3 protein: CASSSGGLAAYNEQFF; CDR3 DNA: TGTGCCAGCAGCTCAGGGGGACTAGCGGCTTACAATGAGCAGTTCTTC
D gene: TRBD2; J gene: TRBJ2-7; V gene: TRBV20-1; clone size: .; CDR3 protein: CSARGHPTSGNHEQYF; CDR3 DNA: TGCAGTGCTAGAGGGCATCCAACTAGCGGGAACCACGAGCAGTACTTC
D gene: TRBD2; J gene: TRBJ2-7; V gene: TRBV29-1; clone size: .; CDR3 protein: CSVGTSDPSHEQYF; CDR3 DNA: TGCAGCGTTGGGACTAGCGACCCTTCGCACGAGCAGTACTTC
D gene: .; J gene: TRBJ2-7; V gene: TRBV7-6; clone size: .; CDR3 protein: CASSFKQNSYEQYF; CDR3 DNA: TGTGCCAGCAGCTTCAAACAGAACTCCTACGAGCAGTACTTC
D gene: .; J gene: TRBJ1-5; V gene: TRBV18; clone size: few; CDR3 protein: CASSAETISQPQHF; CDR3 DNA: TGTGCCAGCTCAGCCGAAACGATAAGTCAGCCCCAGCATTTT
D gene: .; J gene: TRBJ1-2; V gene: TRBV7-9; clone size: many; CDR3 protein: CASSFGGRSDYGYTF; CDR3 DNA: TGTGCCAGCAGCTTTGGAGGGCGATCGGACTATGGCTACACCTTC
D gene: .; J gene: TRBJ1-4; V gene: TRBV7-2; clone size: .; CDR3 protein: CASSLVASNSFLFF; CDR3 DNA: TGTGCCAGCAGCTTAGTGGCCAGTAACAGTTTCCTGTTTTTT
D gene: TRBD1; J gene: TRBJ1-1; V gene: TRBV7-9; clone size: .; CDR3 protein: CASRIGTGDGEAFF; CDR3 DNA: TGTGCCAGCAGGATCGGGACAGGGGACGGTGAAGCTTTCTTT
D gene: .; J gene: TRBJ2-3; V gene: TRBV7-9; clone size: .; CDR3 protein: CASSLGGNTDTQYF; CDR3 DNA: TGTGCCAGCAGCTTAGGGGGGAACACAGATACGCAGTATTTT
D gene: .; J gene: TRBJ1-3; V gene: TRBV19; clone size: .; CDR3 protein: CAARPRTGNTIYF; CDR3 DNA: TGTGCCGCCCGCCCAAGAACAGGGAACACCATATATTTT